What follows describes a single T cell receptor beta chain. The record originates from a study of T cells in Graves' hyperthyroidism and ophthalmopathy. Trimming stripped 6 bases from V and 3 bases from J, with 11 bases between. CDR3 length: 13 residues. Germline assignment: CDR1 MNHEY and CDR2 SVGEGT. What was amplified from RNA transcripts were TCR beta CDR3 regions. A first-round RT-PCR of the TCR CDR3 used the HTBI primer set. Each CDR3 protein gets one entry after TCRdb re-called the multiplex PCR reads with MiXCR. The sample lists around 490,000 distinct CDR3 sequences; roughly 21% were seen once.

This receptor was taken from a man aged 35-49 years with Graves' ophthalmopathy. Sequenced sample: blood. The chain links TRBV6-2 or TRBV6-3 to TRBJ1-1; D ambiguous. The CDR3: CASRRRWDTEAFF. CDR3 in DNA: TGTGCCAGCAGAAGGCGGTGGGACACTGAAGCTTTCTTT.